This TCR beta chain was observed in a study of Ad26.COV2.S vaccination and SARS-CoV-2 variants. The method was immunoSEQ multiplex PCR; TCRdb's version includes in-frame clones alone and lacks a portion of them. The sample records about 390,000 clones, approximately 91% being singletons. The sample's treatment: some 20 received Ad26.COV2.S at low or high dose, single or two shots; about 5 received placebo; per-sample allocation not given. Specimen acquisition occurred on day 63 following the initial vaccine or placebo injection. The TCR sequence derives from a person between 18 and 65 years old who received the Ad26.COV2.S COVID-19 vaccine or a placebo. The specimen was peripheral blood, collected in a trial of Ad26.COV2.S vaccine versus placebo.

The CDR3 protein is CASSHPTWGNQPQHF. CDR3 sequence (DNA): TGTGCCAGCAGTCACCCGACTTGGGGAAATCAGCCCCAGCATTTT. This chain links TRBV6-2 or TRBV6-3 with TRBJ1-5, with D hard to call. V lost 5 bases, J lost 4 bases, and 15 bases lay in between. CDR3 length: 15 amino acids. Germline V gene sequence: CDR1 MNHEY, CDR2 SVGEGT.